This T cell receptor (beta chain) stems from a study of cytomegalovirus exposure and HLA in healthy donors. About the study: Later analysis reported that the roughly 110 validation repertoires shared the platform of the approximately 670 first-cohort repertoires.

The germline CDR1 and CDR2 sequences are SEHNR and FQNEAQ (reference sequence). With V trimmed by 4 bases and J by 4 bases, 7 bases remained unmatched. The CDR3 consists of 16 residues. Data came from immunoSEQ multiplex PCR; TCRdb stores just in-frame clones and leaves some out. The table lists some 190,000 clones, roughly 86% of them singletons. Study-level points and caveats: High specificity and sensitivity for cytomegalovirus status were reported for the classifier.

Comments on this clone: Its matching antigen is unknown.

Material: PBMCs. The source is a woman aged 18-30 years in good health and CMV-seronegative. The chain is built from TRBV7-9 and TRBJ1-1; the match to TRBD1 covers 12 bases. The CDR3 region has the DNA TGTGCCAGCAGCTCGGGACAGGGGGCGCCGGGCACTGAAGCTTTCTTT. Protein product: CASSSGQGAPGTEAFF.